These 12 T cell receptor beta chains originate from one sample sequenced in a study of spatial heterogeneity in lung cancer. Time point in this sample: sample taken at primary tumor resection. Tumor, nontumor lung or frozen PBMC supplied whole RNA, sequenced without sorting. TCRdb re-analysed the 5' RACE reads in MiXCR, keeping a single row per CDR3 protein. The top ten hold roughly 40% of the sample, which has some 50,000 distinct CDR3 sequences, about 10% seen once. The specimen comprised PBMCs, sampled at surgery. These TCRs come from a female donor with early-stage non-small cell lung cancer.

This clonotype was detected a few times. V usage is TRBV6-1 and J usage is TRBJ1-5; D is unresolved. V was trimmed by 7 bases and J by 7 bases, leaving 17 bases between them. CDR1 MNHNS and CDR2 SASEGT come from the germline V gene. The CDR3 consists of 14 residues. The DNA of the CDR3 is TGTGCCAGCAACACGGCACGCGTAGGGCAGCCCCAGCATTTT. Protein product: CASNTARVGQPQHF.

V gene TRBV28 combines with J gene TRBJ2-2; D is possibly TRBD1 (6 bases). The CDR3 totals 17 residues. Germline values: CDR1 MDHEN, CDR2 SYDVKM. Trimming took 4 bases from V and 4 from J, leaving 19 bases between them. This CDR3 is CASSSPKLDRSTGELFF. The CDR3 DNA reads TGTGCCAGCAGTTCCCCAAAATTAGACAGGTCCACCGGGGAGCTGTTTTTT.

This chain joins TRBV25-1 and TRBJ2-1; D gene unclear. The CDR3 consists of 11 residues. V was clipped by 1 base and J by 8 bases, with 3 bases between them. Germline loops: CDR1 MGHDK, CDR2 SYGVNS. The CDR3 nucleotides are TGTGCCAGCAGTGAATCGGATGAGCAGTTCTTC. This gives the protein CASSESDEQFF.

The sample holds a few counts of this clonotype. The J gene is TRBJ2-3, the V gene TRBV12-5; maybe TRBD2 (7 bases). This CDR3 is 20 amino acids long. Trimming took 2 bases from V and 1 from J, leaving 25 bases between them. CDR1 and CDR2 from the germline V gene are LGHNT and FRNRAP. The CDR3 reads CASGLSRGGPETRRTDTQYF. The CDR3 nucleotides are TGTGCTAGTGGTTTGTCACGCGGGGGCCCTGAAACTCGGCGCACAGATACGCAGTATTTT.

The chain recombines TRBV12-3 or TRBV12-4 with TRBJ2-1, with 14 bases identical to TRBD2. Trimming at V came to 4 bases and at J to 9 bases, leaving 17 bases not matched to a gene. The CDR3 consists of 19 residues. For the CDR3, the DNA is TGTGCCAGCAGTTCCCGACTAGCGGGGGGGCCCACCGGGGACGCTGAGCAGTTCTTC. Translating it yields CASSSRLAGGPTGDAEQFF.

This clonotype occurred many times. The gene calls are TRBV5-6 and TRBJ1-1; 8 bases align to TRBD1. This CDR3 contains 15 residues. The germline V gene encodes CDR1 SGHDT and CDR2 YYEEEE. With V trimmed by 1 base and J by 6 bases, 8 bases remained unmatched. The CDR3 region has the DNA TGTGCCAGCAGCTTGTTGGGGCAGGGGGCCGCTGAAGCTTTCTTT. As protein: CASSLLGQGAAEAFF. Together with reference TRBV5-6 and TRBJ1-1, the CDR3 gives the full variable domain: DAGVTQSPTHLIKTRGQQVTLRCSPKSGHDTVSWYQQALGQGPQFIFQYYEEEERQRGNFPDRFSGHQFPNYSSELNVNALLLGDSALYLCASSLLGQGAAEAFFGQGTRLTVV.

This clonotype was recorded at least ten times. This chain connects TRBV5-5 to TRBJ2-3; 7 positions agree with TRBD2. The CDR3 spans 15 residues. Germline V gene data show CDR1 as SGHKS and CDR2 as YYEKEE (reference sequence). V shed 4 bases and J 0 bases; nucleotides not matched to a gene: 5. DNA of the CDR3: TGTGCCAGCAGCAGGGGCGGGGGTAGCACAGATACGCAGTATTTT. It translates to CASSRGGGSTDTQYF.

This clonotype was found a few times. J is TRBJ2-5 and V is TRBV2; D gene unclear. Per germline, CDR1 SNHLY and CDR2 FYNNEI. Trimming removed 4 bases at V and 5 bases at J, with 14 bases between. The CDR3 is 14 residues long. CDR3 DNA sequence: TGTGCCAGCAGTGGTAGGCTAGACCGGGAGACCCAGTACTTC. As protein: CASSGRLDRETQYF.

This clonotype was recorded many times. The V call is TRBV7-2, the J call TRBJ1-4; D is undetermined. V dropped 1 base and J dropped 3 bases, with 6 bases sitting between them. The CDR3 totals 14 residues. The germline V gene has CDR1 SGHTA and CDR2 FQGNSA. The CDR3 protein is CASSLDQSNEKLFF. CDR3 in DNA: TGTGCCAGCAGCTTAGATCAGTCTAATGAAAAACTGTTTTTT. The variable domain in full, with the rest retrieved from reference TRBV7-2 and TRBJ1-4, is GAGVSQSPSNKVTEKGKDVELRCDPISGHTALYWYRQSLGQGLEFLIYFQGNSAPDKSGLPSDRFSAERTGGSVSTLTIQRTQQEDSAVYLCASSLDQSNEKLFFGSGTQLSVL.

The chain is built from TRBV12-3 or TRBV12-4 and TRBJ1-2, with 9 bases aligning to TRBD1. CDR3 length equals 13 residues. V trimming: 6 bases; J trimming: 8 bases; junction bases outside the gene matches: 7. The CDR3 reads CASSNRGLGGYTF. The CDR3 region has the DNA TGTGCCAGCAGCAACAGGGGGCTAGGCGGCTACACCTTC.

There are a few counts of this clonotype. This CDR3 reads CASSPGLAGAQETQYF. The CDR3 nucleotides read TGTGCCAGCAGCCCGGGACTAGCGGGGGCCCAAGAGACCCAGTACTTC. The chain is built from TRBV5-4 and TRBJ2-5; 14 nucleotides line up with TRBD2. The CDR3 is made up of 16 amino acids. CDR1 SGHNT and CDR2 YYREEE come from the germline V gene (reference sequence). V was pared by 4 bases and J by 1 base, with 3 bases of the junction left unmatched.

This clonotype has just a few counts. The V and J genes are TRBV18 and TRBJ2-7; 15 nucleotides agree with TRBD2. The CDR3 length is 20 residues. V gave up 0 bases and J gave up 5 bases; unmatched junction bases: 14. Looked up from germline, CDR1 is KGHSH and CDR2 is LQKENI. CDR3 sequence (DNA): TGTGCCAGCTCACCACCCGCCGGGACTAGCGGGGGGCGTCCCTTCCACGAGCAGTACTTC. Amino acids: CASSPPAGTSGGRPFHEQYF.